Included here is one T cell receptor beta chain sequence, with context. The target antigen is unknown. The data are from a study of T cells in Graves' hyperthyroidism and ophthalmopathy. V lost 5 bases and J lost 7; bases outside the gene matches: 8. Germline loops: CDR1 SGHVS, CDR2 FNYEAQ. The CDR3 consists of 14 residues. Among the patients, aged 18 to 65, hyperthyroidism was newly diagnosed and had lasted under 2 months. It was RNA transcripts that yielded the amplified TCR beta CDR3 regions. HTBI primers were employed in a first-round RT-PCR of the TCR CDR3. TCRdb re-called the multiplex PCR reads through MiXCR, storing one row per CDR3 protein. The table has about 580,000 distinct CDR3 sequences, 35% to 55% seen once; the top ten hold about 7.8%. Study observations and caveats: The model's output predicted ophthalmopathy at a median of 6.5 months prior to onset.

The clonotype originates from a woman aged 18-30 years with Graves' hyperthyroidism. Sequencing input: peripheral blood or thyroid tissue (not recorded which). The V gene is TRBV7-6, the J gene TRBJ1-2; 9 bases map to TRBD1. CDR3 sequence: CASSRETGGVGYTF. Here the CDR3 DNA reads TGTGCCAGCAGCCGTGAGACAGGGGGTGTTGGCTACACCTTC. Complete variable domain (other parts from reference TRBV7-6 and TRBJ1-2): GAGVSQSPRYKVTKRGQDVALRCDPISGHVSLYWYRQALGQGPEFLTYFNYEAQQDKSGLPNDRFSAERPEGSISTLTIQRTEQRDSAMYRCASSRETGGVGYTFGSGTRLTVV.